The rows below give T cell receptor beta chains drawn from one sample of a study of CD8+ T cells in alopecia areata. Repertoires were generated with immunoSEQ multiplex PCR, while TCRdb's copy carries only in-frame clones and drops some. Altogether about 100,000 clones are present, about 83% being singletons, with the ten largest covering under 25%. Source: CD8+ T cells sorted from blood, taken at week 24, from a patient treated with tofacitinib. The receptors here all came from a human donor with alopecia areata. The CDR3 runs from the conserved cysteine through the conserved F or W. Fields, in order: J gene, clone size, V gene, CDR3 protein. A clone size is listed for some rows: how often the clone was seen (once, few, many), or a class if it is expanded.

j_gene: TRBJ1-1; abundance: -; v_gene: TRBV6-5; CDR3aa: CASSYAGGRTEAFF
j_gene: TRBJ2-2; abundance: -; v_gene: TRBV2; CDR3aa: CASSSRDSYTGELFF
j_gene: TRBJ2-7; abundance: -; v_gene: TRBV2; CDR3aa: CASSGGVAGSEQYF
j_gene: TRBJ2-7; abundance: few; v_gene: TRBV7-9; CDR3aa: CASSPTGKAYEQYF
j_gene: TRBJ1-1; abundance: -; v_gene: TRBV29-1; CDR3aa: CSAKGGMNTEAFF
j_gene: TRBJ1-2; abundance: -; v_gene: TRBV5-5; CDR3aa: CASSFTGGSGYTF
j_gene: TRBJ2-7; abundance: -; v_gene: TRBV2; CDR3aa: CASSASYEQYF
j_gene: TRBJ1-1; abundance: -; v_gene: TRBV9; CDR3aa: CASSVAGGGTEAFF
j_gene: TRBJ2-1; abundance: -; v_gene: TRBV4-3; CDR3aa: CASSQSSAPGSEQFF
j_gene: TRBJ1-1; abundance: -; v_gene: TRBV6-5; CDR3aa: CASSYRPVGWTEAFF
j_gene: TRBJ2-3; abundance: -; v_gene: TRBV29-1; CDR3aa: CSVHEGLTRTDTQYF
j_gene: TRBJ1-1; abundance: -; v_gene: TRBV7-9; CDR3aa: CASSFGRVGTEAFF
j_gene: TRBJ2-3; abundance: -; v_gene: TRBV6-1; CDR3aa: CASSEFLAGVSDTQYF
j_gene: TRBJ1-3; abundance: -; v_gene: TRBV10-3; CDR3aa: CAISEGDLSGNTIYF
j_gene: TRBJ2-7; abundance: -; v_gene: TRBV29-1; CDR3aa: CSVEVPGGAYEQYF
j_gene: TRBJ1-2; abundance: large; v_gene: TRBV7-9; CDR3aa: CASSPLTGGYGYTF
j_gene: TRBJ2-7; abundance: -; v_gene: TRBV1; CDR3aa: CTSSLRRGGEQYF
j_gene: TRBJ1-5; abundance: -; v_gene: TRBV29-1; CDR3aa: CSVHWGYQPQHF
j_gene: TRBJ1-4; abundance: -; v_gene: TRBV7-2; CDR3aa: CASSLGATGYEKLFF
j_gene: TRBJ2-7; abundance: -; v_gene: TRBV4-1; CDR3aa: CASSQFGTTTYEQYF
j_gene: TRBJ2-3; abundance: -; v_gene: TRBV5-1; CDR3aa: CASSMLAGAPTDTQYF
j_gene: TRBJ2-2; abundance: once; v_gene: TRBV4-1; CDR3aa: CASSQEGGNTGELFF
j_gene: TRBJ2-1; abundance: -; v_gene: TRBV4-1; CDR3aa: CASSQGGDSPYNEQFF